These T cell receptor beta chains were read from a single sample in a study of PD-1 blockade in classical Hodgkin lymphoma. Generated by immunoSEQ multiplex PCR, the TCRdb table keeps only in-frame clones and is missing some. The sample has fewer than 100,000 clones, roughly 90% seen once. This specimen consisted of peripheral blood mononuclear cells (PBMCs), obtained at baseline. The receptors shown here come from a human donor with classical Hodgkin lymphoma. Each CDR3 is given with its conserved first and last residue. The D gene is left open where the match is weak. Clone size, where shown, is once, few, many, or a class for clones that have expanded.

-	TRBV5-4	few	TRBJ1-1	CASSLARANTEAFF	TGTGCCAGCAGCTTGGCCAGGGCGAACACTGAAGCTTTCTTT
-	TRBV5-1	-	TRBJ1-1	CASSALGGNTEAFF	TGCGCCAGCAGCGCCCTTGGGGGGAACACTGAAGCTTTCTTT
TRBD2	TRBV2	-	TRBJ2-3	CASSSSGTRFTDTQYF	TGTGCCAGCAGTTCTTCCGGGACTAGGTTCACAGATACGCAGTATTTT
TRBD1	TRBV2	-	TRBJ1-4	CASSGQGARGEKLFF	TGTGCCAGCAGTGGACAGGGGGCGCGGGGTGAAAAACTGTTTTTT
-	TRBV6-5	-	TRBJ1-5	CASSYDSRSNQPQHF	TGTGCCAGCAGTTACGACAGCCGTAGCAATCAGCCCCAGCATTTT
-	TRBV28	few	TRBJ1-5	CASSANGRWQPQHF	TGTGCCAGCAGTGCCAACGGTCGGTGGCAGCCCCAGCATTTT
-	TRBV25-1	-	TRBJ1-1	CASSEGVYTEAFF	TGTGCCAGCAGTGAAGGAGTGTACACTGAAGCTTTCTTT
-	TRBV5-4	-	TRBJ2-7	CASSLGGPSYEQYF	TGTGCCAGCAGCTTGGGCGGACCCTCCTACGAGCAGTACTTC
TRBD1	TRBV29-1	-	TRBJ1-2	CSVVPGQGNYGYTF	TGCAGCGTTGTCCCGGGACAGGGAAACTATGGCTACACCTTC
-	TRBV18	-	TRBJ2-5	CASSPPAGAETQYF	TGTGCCAGCTCACCACCCGCAGGGGCGGAGACCCAGTACTTC
-	TRBV6-1	-	TRBJ2-1	CASRRDLDNEQFF	TGTGCCAGCAGGCGGGACCTTGACAATGAGCAGTTCTTC
-	TRBV6-5	-	TRBJ2-3	CASSYRTPSTDTQYF	TGTGCCAGCAGTTATAGAACACCTAGCACAGATACGCAGTATTTT
-	TRBV18	-	TRBJ2-1	CASSPPVVVNEQFF	TGTGCCAGCTCACCACCCGTAGTAGTTAATGAGCAGTTCTTC
-	TRBV18	-	TRBJ1-3	CASSPPGGSGNTIYF	TGTGCCAGCTCACCACCAGGGGGATCTGGAAACACCATATATTTT
TRBD1	TRBV30	-	TRBJ1-1	CAWSGGGQKAFF	TGTGCCTGGAGTGGGGGGGGACAGAAAGCTTTCTTT
-	TRBV7-2	-	TRBJ2-7	CASSLAWQGSYEQYF	TGTGCCAGCAGCTTAGCGTGGCAGGGATCCTACGAGCAGTACTTC
TRBD2	TRBV15	-	TRBJ2-7	CATSTMGGKRSVAYEQYF	TGTGCCACCAGTACTATGGGAGGGAAGAGGAGCGTGGCCTACGAGCAGTACTTC
-	TRBV7-9	-	TRBJ2-2	CASNSGSGRNTGELFF	TGTGCCAGCAATTCTGGTAGCGGAAGAAACACCGGGGAGCTGTTTTTT
-	TRBV5-8	-	TRBJ1-1	CASSLFLVTTNTEAFF	TGTGCCAGCAGCCTCTTTCTCGTGACAACGAACACTGAAGCTTTCTTT
-	TRBV11-2	-	TRBJ2-3	CASSYGPTDTQYF	TGTGCCAGCAGCTACGGTCCAACAGATACGCAGTATTTT
TRBD1	TRBV30	-	TRBJ2-4	CAWSVTRTGGAMAKNIQYF	TGTGCCTGGAGCGTCACCAGGACAGGGGGCGCGATGGCCAAAAACATTCAGTACTTC
-	TRBV21-1	-	TRBJ1-2	CASSGQGVRGYTF	TGTGCCAGCAGCGGACAGGGGGTTCGGGGCTACACCTTC
-	TRBV7-2	-	TRBJ2-7	CASSLSAGVSYEQYF	TGTGCCAGCAGCTTATCGGCAGGGGTTTCCTACGAGCAGTACTTC
TRBD1	TRBV19	-	TRBJ2-5	CASSIRTGGEKTQYF	TGTGCCAGTAGTATACGGACAGGGGGCGAGAAGACCCAGTACTTC
TRBD2	TRBV11-1	-	TRBJ2-1	CASLPGTSGRGNEQFF	TGTGCCAGCTTACCCGGGACTAGCGGGAGAGGGAATGAGCAGTTCTTC
-	TRBV28	-	TRBJ1-1	CASSLGNRGERNTEAFF	TGTGCCAGCAGTTTGGGGAACCGCGGGGAAAGGAACACTGAAGCTTTCTTT
-	TRBV7-2	once	TRBJ2-7	CASSLAPALGVYF	TGTGCCAGCAGCTTAGCCCCGGCCTTGGGGGTGTACTTC
TRBD1	TRBV10-2	-	TRBJ2-7	CASRAGQGYEQYF	TGCGCCAGCAGAGCGGGACAGGGCTACGAGCAGTACTTC
TRBD1	TRBV5-4	few	TRBJ1-3	CASSSGGGQGRNTIYF	TGTGCCAGCAGCTCCGGCGGGGGACAGGGTCGGAACACCATATATTTT
-	TRBV6-5	-	TRBJ2-3	CASSPYLGRTDTQYF	TGTGCCAGCAGTCCGTACCTAGGGAGGACAGATACGCAGTATTTT
TRBD2	TRBV28	few	TRBJ2-1	CASSEPTSGKNEQFF	TGTGCCAGCAGTGAACCGACTAGCGGGAAGAATGAGCAGTTCTTC
-	TRBV7-7	-	TRBJ1-1	CASSSQENTEAFF	TGTGCCAGCAGCTCTCAGGAGAACACTGAAGCTTTCTTT
-	TRBV4-1	-	TRBJ1-5	CASSPHGIEGQPQHF	TGCGCCAGCAGCCCCCACGGGATAGAGGGGCAGCCCCAGCATTTT